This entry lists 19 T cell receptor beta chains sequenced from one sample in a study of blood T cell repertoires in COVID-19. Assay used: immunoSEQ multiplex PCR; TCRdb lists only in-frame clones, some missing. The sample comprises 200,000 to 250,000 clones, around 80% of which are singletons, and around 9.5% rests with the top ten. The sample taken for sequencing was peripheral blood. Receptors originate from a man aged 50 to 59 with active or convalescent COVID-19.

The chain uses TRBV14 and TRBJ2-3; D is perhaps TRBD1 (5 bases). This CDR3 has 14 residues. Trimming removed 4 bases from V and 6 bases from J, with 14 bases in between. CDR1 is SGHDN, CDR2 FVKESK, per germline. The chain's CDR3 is CASSRPLTADTQYF. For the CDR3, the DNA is TGTGCCAGCAGCCGACCCCTGACAGCTGATACGCAGTATTTT.

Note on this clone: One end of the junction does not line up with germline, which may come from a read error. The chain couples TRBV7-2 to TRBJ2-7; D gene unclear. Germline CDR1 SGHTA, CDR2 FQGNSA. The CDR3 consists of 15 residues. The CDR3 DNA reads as TGTGCCACCAGCCCCGATGGCAGGTACTCCTACGAGCAGTACTTC. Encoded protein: CATSPDGRYSYEQYF.

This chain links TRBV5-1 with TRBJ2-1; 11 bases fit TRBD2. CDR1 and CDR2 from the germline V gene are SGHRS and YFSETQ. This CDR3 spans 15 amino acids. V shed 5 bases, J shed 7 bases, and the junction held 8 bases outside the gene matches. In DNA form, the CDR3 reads TGCGCCAGCAGTTTACTAGCGGGGGAGGGAAATGAGCAGTTCTTC. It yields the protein CASSLLAGEGNEQFF.

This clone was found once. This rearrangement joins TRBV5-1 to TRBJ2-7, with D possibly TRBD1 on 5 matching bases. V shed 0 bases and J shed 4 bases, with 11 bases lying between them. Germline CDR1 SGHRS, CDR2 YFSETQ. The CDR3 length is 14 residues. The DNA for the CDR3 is TGCGCCAGCAGCTTGGGGGGCCTACAATACGAGCAGTACTTC. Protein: CASSLGGLQYEQYF.

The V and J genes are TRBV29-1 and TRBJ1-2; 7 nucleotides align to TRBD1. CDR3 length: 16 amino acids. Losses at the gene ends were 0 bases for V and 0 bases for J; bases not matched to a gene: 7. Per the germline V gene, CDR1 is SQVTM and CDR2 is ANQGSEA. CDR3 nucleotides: TGCAGCGTTGAAGATCTAGGGACAGATGCTAACTATGGCTACACCTTC. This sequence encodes CSVEDLGTDANYGYTF.

The DNA of the CDR3 is TGTGCCAGCAGCTTGGGGGGGCGCGGCGATCAGCCCCAGCATTTT. Its translation: CASSLGGRGDQPQHF. The chain links TRBV5-4 to TRBJ1-5, with D perhaps TRBD1 (6 bases). CDR3 length equals 15 residues. The V and J ends lost 0 bases and 5 bases respectively, with 12 bases between them. CDR1 is SGHNT and CDR2 is YYREEE in the germline V gene (reference sequence). The full variable domain, its missing parts supplied by reference TRBV5-4 and TRBJ1-5, is ETGVTQSPTHLIKTRGQQVTLRCSSQSGHNTVSWYQQALGQGPQFIFQYYREEENGRGNFPPRFSGLQFPNYSSELNVNALELDDSALYLCASSLGGRGDQPQHFGDGTRLSIL.

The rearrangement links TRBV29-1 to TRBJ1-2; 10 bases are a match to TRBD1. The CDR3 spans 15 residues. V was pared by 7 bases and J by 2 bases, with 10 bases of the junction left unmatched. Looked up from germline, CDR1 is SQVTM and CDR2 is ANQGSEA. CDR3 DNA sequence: TGCAGCGCCGATACTAGGACAGGGGGAAACTATGGCTACACCTTC. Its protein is CSADTRTGGNYGYTF.

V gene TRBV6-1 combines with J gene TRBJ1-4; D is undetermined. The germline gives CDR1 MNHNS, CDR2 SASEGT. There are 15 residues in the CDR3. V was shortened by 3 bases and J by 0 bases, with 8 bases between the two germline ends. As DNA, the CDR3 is TGTGCCAGCAGTGACGGTGTTGCAACTAATGAAAAACTGTTTTTT. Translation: CASSDGVATNEKLFF.

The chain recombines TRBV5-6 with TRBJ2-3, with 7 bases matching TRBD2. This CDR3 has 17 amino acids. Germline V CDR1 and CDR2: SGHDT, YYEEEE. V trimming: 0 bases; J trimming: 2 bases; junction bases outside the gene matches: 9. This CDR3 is CASSLAPAGTVTDTQYF. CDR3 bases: TGTGCCAGCAGCTTGGCCCCAGCGGGGACTGTCACAGATACGCAGTATTTT.

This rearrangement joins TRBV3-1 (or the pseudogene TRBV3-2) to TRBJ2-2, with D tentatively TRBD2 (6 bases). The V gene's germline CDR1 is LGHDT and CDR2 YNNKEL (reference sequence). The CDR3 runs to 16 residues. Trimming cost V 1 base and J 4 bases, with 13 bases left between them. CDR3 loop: CASSQGSRGATGELFF. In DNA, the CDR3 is TGTGCCAGCAGCCAAGGGTCGCGGGGAGCCACCGGGGAGCTGTTTTTT.

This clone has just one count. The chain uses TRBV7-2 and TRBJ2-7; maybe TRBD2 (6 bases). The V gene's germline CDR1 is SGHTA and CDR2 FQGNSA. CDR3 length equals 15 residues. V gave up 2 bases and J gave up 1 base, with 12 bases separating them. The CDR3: CASSLTGVGSYEQYF. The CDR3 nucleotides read TGTGCCAGCAGCTTAACGGGAGTAGGGTCCTACGAGCAGTACTTC.

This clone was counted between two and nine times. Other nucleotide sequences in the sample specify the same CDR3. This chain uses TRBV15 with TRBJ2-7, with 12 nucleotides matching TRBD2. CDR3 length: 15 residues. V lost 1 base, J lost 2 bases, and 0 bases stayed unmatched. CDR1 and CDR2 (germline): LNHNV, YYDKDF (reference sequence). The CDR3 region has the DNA TGTGCCACCAGCAGAGGACTAGCGGGAGCCTACGAGCAGTACTTC. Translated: CATSRGLAGAYEQYF.

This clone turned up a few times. The CDR3 DNA sequence: TGTGCCAGCAGCTTGGGTAGGCGGCCCTACACAGATACGCAGTATTTT. Amino acid sequence: CASSLGRRPYTDTQYF. The chain is built from TRBV5-6 and TRBJ2-3; D not resolved. The CDR3 runs 16 residues. CDR1 is SGHDT, CDR2 YYEEEE, per germline. Deletions cut 0 bases from V and 2 bases from J, with 13 bases between.

The CDR3 nucleotides are TGTGCCAGCAGTTCGGGGCAGGGAGGGGGGAATGAAAAACTGTTTTTT. Translation: CASSSGQGGGNEKLFF. The chain uses TRBV28 and TRBJ1-4; D perhaps matches TRBD1 (6 bases). The germline V gene has CDR1 MDHEN and CDR2 SYDVKM. The CDR3 has 16 residues. The V end was cut by 4 bases, the J end by 5 bases, with 17 bases between.

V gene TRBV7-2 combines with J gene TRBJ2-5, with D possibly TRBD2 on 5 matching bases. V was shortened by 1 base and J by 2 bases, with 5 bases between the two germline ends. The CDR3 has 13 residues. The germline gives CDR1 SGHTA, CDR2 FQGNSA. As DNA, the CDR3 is TGTGCCAGCAGCTTAGAGCGGCAAGAGACCCAGTACTTC. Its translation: CASSLERQETQYF. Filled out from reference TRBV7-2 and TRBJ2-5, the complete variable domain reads GAGVSQSPSNKVTEKGKDVELRCDPISGHTALYWYRQSLGQGLEFLIYFQGNSAPDKSGLPSDRFSAERTGGSVSTLTIQRTQQEDSAVYLCASSLERQETQYFGPGTRLLVL.

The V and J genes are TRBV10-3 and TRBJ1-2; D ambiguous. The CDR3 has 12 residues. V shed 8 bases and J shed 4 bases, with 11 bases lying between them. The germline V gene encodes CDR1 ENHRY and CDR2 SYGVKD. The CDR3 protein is CAIGREGYGYTF. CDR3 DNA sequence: TGTGCCATCGGGAGGGAAGGCTATGGCTACACCTTC.

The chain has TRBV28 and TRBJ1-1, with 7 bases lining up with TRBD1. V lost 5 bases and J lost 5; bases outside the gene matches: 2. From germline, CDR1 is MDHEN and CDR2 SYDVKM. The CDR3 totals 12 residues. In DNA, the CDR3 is TGTGCCAGCAGTCGACAGGGAACTGAAGCTTTCTTT. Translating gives CASSRQGTEAFF.

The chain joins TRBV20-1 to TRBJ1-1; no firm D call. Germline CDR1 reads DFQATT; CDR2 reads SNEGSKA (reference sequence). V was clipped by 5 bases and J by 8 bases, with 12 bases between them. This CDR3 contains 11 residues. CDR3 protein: CSAEKLTEAFF. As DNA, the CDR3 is TGCAGTGCTGAGAAACTCACCGAAGCTTTCTTT.

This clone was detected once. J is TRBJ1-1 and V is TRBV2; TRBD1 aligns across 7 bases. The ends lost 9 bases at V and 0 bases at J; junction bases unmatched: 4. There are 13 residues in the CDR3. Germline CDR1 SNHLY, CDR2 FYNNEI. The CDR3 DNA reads TGTGCCAGTTTAGGGGGCTTGAACACTGAAGCTTTCTTT. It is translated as CASLGGLNTEAFF.